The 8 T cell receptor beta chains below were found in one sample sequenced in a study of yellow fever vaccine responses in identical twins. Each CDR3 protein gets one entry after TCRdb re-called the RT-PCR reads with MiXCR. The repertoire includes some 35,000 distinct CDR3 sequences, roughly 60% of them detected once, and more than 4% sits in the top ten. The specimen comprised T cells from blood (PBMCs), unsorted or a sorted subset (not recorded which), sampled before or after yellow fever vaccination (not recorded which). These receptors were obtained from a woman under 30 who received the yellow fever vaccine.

Written as DNA, the CDR3 is TGTGCCACCGGTCAGAACCACGGGGCCTACGAGCAGTACTTC. Translation gives CATGQNHGAYEQYF. The gene calls are TRBV10-3 and TRBJ2-7, with D possibly being TRBD2 (5 bases). Per germline, CDR1 ENHRY and CDR2 SYGVKD. The CDR3 length is 14 residues. Trimming stripped 10 bases from V and 2 bases from J, with 18 bases between.

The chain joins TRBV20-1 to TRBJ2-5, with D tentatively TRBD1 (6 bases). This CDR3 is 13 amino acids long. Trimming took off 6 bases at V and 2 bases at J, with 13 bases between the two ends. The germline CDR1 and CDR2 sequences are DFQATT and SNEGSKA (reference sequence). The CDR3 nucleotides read TGCAGTGCCAGCCCCGGGACACAAGAGACCCAGTACTTC. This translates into CSASPGTQETQYF.

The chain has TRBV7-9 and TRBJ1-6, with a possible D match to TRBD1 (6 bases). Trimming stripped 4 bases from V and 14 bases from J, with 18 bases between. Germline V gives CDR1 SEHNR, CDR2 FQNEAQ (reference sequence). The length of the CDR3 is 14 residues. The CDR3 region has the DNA TGTGCCAGCAGCTCAACGGGGGCCCATGGAACCCTCCACTTT. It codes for CASSSTGAHGTLHF.

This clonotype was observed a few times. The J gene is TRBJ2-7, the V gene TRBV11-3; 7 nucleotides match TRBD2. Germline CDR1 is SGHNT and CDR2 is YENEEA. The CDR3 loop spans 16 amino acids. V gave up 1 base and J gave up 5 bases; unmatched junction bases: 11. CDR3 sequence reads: CASSLVFGREFNEQYF. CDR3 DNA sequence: TGTGCCAGCAGCTTAGTCTTCGGGCGGGAGTTCAACGAGCAGTACTTC.

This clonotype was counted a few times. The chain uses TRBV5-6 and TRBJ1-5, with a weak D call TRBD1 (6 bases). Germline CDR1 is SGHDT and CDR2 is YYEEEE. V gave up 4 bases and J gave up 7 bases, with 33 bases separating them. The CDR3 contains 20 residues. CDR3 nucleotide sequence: TGTGCCAGCAGCCTTACGACACACAGGGCCGGAACCGAAGACCGACAGCCCCAGCATTTT. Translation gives CASSLTTHRAGTEDRQPQHF. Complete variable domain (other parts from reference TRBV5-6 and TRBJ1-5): DAGVTQSPTHLIKTRGQQVTLRCSPKSGHDTVSWYQQALGQGPQFIFQYYEEEERQRGNFPDRFSGHQFPNYSSELNVNALLLGDSALYLCASSLTTHRAGTEDRQPQHFGDGTRLSIL.

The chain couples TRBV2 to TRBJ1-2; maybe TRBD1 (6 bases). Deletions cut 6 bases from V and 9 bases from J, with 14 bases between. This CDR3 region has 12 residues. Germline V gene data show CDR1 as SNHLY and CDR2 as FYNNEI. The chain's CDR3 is CASRDNRVRYTF. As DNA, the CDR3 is TGTGCCAGCAGAGACAACAGGGTCCGCTACACCTTC.

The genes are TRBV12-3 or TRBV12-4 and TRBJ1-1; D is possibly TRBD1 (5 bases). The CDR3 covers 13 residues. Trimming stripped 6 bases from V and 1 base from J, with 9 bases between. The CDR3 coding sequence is TGTGCCAGCAGCCCTACAGGGAACACTGAAGCTTTCTTT. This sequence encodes CASSPTGNTEAFF.

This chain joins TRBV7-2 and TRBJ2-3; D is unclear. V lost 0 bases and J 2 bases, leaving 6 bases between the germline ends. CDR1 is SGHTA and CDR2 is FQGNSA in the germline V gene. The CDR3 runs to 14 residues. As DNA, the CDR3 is TGTGCCAGCAGCTTAGCGGGTCTCACAGATACGCAGTATTTT. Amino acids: CASSLAGLTDTQYF.